This T cell receptor beta chain was retrieved from a study of CD8+ T cells in alopecia areata. Study context: The graft donors were approximately 6-12-month-old C3H/HeJ mice with spontaneous alopecia, and their skin went to approximately 7-11-week-old female C3H/HeJ mice.

cDNA prepared by RNA extraction and subsequent reverse transcription served as the template for sequencing. Sequenced by immunoSEQ multiplex PCR; TCRdb stores in-frame clones only, minus some. The repertoire consists of roughly 110,000 clones, none detected only once. Per germline, CDR1 NNHNN and CDR2 SYGAGS (reference sequence). The CDR3 is made up of 16 amino acids. Remarks on this clone: Each gene name is a mouse one. The read stops 4 residues short of the end of the CDR3; the missing end is completed from the germline J gene.

The chain has TRBV13-2 and TRBJ2-1; D is possibly TRBD2 (7 bases). This receptor was obtained from a C3H/HeJ mouse with alopecia areata. These mice share the MHC haplotype H2-k. What was sequenced was lesional skin. CDR3 bases read: TGTGCCAGCGGTGATGAATGGGGGGCGGGTGGCTCT. It yields the protein CASGDEWGAGGS. The CDR3, in full, reads CASGDEWGAGGSEQFF.